This TCR beta chain comes out of a study of blood T cell repertoires in COVID-19. Study in general: Sites across the United States, Italy and Spain contributed samples from acute and convalescent COVID-19.

Participants were aged about 18 to 89 years, lived in around 25 US areas, and enrolled virtually. In assigning cohorts, the study relied on participant-reported clinical history. The CDR3 contains 15 residues. In germline, CDR1 is SNHLY, CDR2 FYNNEI. The V and J ends lost 9 bases and 0 bases respectively, with 15 bases between them. Assay: immunoSEQ multiplex PCR; the TCRdb copy retains only in-frame clones and omits some. The data contain about 280,000 clones, around 84% of them seen just once; the ten biggest clones take up about 2.7%. The clonotype comes from a woman aged 45-60 years who had recovered from COVID-19. The sample comprised PBMCs or T cells enriched from blood (not recorded which). V gene TRBV2 combines with J gene TRBJ1-3, with D uncertain. CDR3 coding DNA: TGTGCCAGAGGGAGGGCGTCGGGCTCTGGAAACACCATATATTTT. Its translation: CARGRASGSGNTIYF.